The clone carrying this T cell receptor beta chain showed up just a few times. TCRdb itself ran the RT-PCR reads through MiXCR, one entry per CDR3 protein. The sample includes around 850,000 distinct CDR3 sequences, 15% to 20% of them seen just once. The data belong to a study of response to subunit inactivated influenza vaccine. The CDR3 consists of 13 residues. V was pared by 6 bases and J by 2 bases, with 10 bases between. In germline, CDR1 is MNHEY, CDR2 SVGEGT. Here the sequenced sample was PBMCs from blood, taken more than 4 days after vaccination. This sequence originates from a man aged 45-65 years who received an inactivated influenza vaccine. The chain employs TRBV6-2 or TRBV6-3 and TRBJ1-2; no definite D call. CDR3 DNA sequence: TGTGCCAGCAGCTCCGACACGAACTATGGCTACACCTTC. This gives the protein CASSSDTNYGYTF.